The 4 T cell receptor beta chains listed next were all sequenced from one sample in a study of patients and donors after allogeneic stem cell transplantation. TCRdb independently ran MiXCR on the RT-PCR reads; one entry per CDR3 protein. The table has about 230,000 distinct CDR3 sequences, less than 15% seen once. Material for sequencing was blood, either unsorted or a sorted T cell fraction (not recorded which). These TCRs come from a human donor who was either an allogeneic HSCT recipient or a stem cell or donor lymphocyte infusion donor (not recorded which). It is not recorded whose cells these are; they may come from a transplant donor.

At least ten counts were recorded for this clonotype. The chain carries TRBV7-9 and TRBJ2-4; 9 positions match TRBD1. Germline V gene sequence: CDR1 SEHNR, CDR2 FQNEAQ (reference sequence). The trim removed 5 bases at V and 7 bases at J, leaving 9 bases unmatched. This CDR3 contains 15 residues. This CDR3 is CASSLGGTGMNIQYF. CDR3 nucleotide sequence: TGTGCCAGCAGCCTAGGGGGGACAGGGATGAACATTCAGTACTTC. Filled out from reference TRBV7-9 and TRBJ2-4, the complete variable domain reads DTGVSQNPRHKITKRGQNVTFRCDPISEHNRLYWYRQTLGQGPEFLTYFQNEAQLEKSRLLSDRFSAERPKGSFSTLEIQRTEQGDSAMYLCASSLGGTGMNIQYFGAGTRLSVL.

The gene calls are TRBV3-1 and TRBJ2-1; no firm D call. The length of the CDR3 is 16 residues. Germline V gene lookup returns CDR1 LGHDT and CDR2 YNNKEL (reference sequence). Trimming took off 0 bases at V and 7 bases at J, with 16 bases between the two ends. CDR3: CASSQDLMELANEQFF. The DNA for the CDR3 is TGTGCCAGCAGCCAAGACCTCATGGAGTTGGCTAATGAGCAGTTCTTC.

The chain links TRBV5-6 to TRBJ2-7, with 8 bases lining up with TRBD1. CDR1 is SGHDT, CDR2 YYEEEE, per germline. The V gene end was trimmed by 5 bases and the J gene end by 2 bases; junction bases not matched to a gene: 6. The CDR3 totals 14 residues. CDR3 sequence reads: CASRGRGQAYEQYF. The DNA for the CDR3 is TGTGCCAGCAGGGGAAGGGGACAGGCCTACGAGCAGTACTTC.

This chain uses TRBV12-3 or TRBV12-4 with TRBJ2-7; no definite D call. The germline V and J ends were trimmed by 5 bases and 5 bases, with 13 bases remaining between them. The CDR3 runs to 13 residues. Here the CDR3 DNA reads TGTGCCAGCAGTAAAACCTCACGAAACGAGCAGTACTTC. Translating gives CASSKTSRNEQYF.